A selection of T cell receptor beta chains follows, all from one sample in a study of lymphopenia after photon versus proton radiotherapy. Method: immunoSEQ multiplex PCR; TCRdb's copy keeps in-frame clones and lacks some. The sample shows tens of thousands of clones, roughly 84% of them seen only once. This specimen was peripheral blood, taken from a patient treated with photon-based radiotherapy. These receptors originate from a man aged 50 to 59 with gastric cancer. Each CDR3 is given with its conserved first and last residue. D genes are given only for firm matches. The size of a clone is reported for some rows only, either as once, few or many, or as a class for expanded clones.

d_gene: TRBD1; v_gene: TRBV4-2; j_gene: TRBJ1-2; abundance: .; CDR3aa: CASSQVLRGRDYGYTF; CDR3nt: TGTGCCAGCAGCCAAGTGCTAAGGGGGCGCGACTATGGCTACACCTTC
d_gene: TRBD2; v_gene: TRBV30; j_gene: TRBJ2-3; abundance: .; CDR3aa: CAWSRLAGETDTQYF; CDR3nt: TGTGCCTGGTCTCGACTAGCGGGAGAGACAGATACGCAGTATTTT
d_gene: .; v_gene: TRBV7-6; j_gene: TRBJ1-1; abundance: .; CDR3aa: CASSLTGNTEAFF; CDR3nt: TGTGCCAGCAGCTTGACGGGAAACACTGAAGCTTTCTTT
d_gene: TRBD2; v_gene: TRBV30; j_gene: TRBJ2-1; abundance: .; CDR3aa: CAWSIAGGYNEQFF; CDR3nt: TGTGCCTGGAGTATTGCGGGAGGGTACAATGAGCAGTTCTTC
d_gene: TRBD1; v_gene: TRBV5-1; j_gene: TRBJ1-1; abundance: .; CDR3aa: CASNRGTGGNTEAFF; CDR3nt: TGCGCCAGCAACCGAGGGACAGGTGGAAACACTGAAGCTTTCTTT
d_gene: .; v_gene: TRBV4-3; j_gene: TRBJ2-3; abundance: .; CDR3aa: CASSSRGLSTDTQYF; CDR3nt: TGCGCCAGCAGTAGTAGGGGACTCAGCACAGATACGCAGTATTTT
d_gene: TRBD2; v_gene: TRBV11-2; j_gene: TRBJ2-1; abundance: .; CDR3aa: CASSRIAGTRGGNEQFF; CDR3nt: TGTGCCAGCAGCCGAATCGCCGGGACTAGGGGTGGTAATGAGCAGTTCTTC
d_gene: .; v_gene: TRBV4-1; j_gene: TRBJ1-1; abundance: .; CDR3aa: CASSQGGLGDTEAFF; CDR3nt: TGCGCCAGCAGCCAAGGGGGGCTTGGGGACACTGAAGCTTTCTTT
d_gene: TRBD1; v_gene: TRBV7-9; j_gene: TRBJ2-7; abundance: .; CDR3aa: CASSLLDRAHEQYF; CDR3nt: TGTGCCAGCAGCTTGCTGGACAGGGCCCACGAGCAGTACTTC
d_gene: .; v_gene: TRBV7-9; j_gene: TRBJ2-3; abundance: few; CDR3aa: CASSLDWRGTTDTQYF; CDR3nt: TGTGCCAGCAGCTTAGATTGGAGGGGCACCACAGATACGCAGTATTTT
d_gene: TRBD1; v_gene: TRBV5-8; j_gene: TRBJ1-1; abundance: .; CDR3aa: CASSSTRGLDTEAFF; CDR3nt: TGTGCCAGCAGCTCGACCAGGGGGCTAGACACTGAAGCTTTCTTT
d_gene: TRBD2; v_gene: TRBV4-1; j_gene: TRBJ2-7; abundance: .; CDR3aa: CASSPQREWSYEQYF; CDR3nt: TGCGCCAGCAGCCCTCAGCGGGAGTGGTCCTACGAGCAGTACTTC
d_gene: TRBD1; v_gene: TRBV28; j_gene: TRBJ1-4; abundance: .; CDR3aa: CASSLWTGATNEKLFF; CDR3nt: TGTGCCAGCAGTTTATGGACAGGGGCAACTAATGAAAAACTGTTTTTT
d_gene: .; v_gene: TRBV7-2; j_gene: TRBJ1-1; abundance: .; CDR3aa: CASSLARGNTEAFF; CDR3nt: TGTGCCAGCAGCTTAGCGAGGGGGAACACTGAAGCTTTCTTT
d_gene: .; v_gene: TRBV15; j_gene: TRBJ2-4; abundance: once; CDR3aa: CATSRDAKNIQYF; CDR3nt: TGTGCCACCAGCAGAGATGCGAAAAACATTCAGTACTTC
d_gene: TRBD1; v_gene: TRBV13; j_gene: TRBJ1-1; abundance: .; CDR3aa: CASSLRTGRRNTEAFF; CDR3nt: TGTGCCAGCAGCTTACGGACAGGACGGCGGAACACTGAAGCTTTCTTT
d_gene: TRBD1; v_gene: TRBV19; j_gene: TRBJ1-1; abundance: .; CDR3aa: CASRGQGGTEAFF; CDR3nt: TGTGCCAGTAGGGGACAGGGGGGCACTGAAGCTTTCTTT